These T cell receptor beta chains were read from a single sample in a study of neurological immune-mediated disorders. TCRdb called the 5' RACE reads again in MiXCR, with one record for every CDR3 protein. The sample lists 25,000 or so distinct CDR3 sequences; roughly 12% were seen once. Sequencing was performed on PBMCs. The receptors here all came from a man aged 55-75 years in good health. Each CDR3 is given with its conserved first and last residue. A D gene is named only where the DNA matches it firmly. Clone sizes are given selectively: once, few, many, or a class where the clone is expanded.

.	TRBV9	many	TRBJ1-6	CASSARDPWNSPLHF	TGTGCCAGCAGCGCAAGGGACCCCTGGAACTCACCCCTCCACTTT
.	TRBV7-8	many	TRBJ2-2	CASSPHEGGSTGELFF	TGTGCCAGCAGCCCCCACGAGGGGGGTAGCACCGGGGAGCTGTTTTTT
.	TRBV7-6	.	TRBJ1-5	CASSLGRGQPQHF	TGTGCCAGCAGCTTGGGCCGCGGCCAGCCCCAGCATTTT
.	TRBV6-1	.	TRBJ2-3	CASSDFGLSYF	TGTGCCAGCAGTGATTTCGGACTCTCGTATTTT
.	TRBV7-2	few	TRBJ2-4	CASTLDRDKNIQYF	TGTGCCAGCACACTAGACAGAGACAAAAACATTCAGTACTTC
TRBD2	TRBV20-1	many	TRBJ2-7	CSAREPGGEREQYF	TGCAGTGCTAGAGAGCCGGGGGGGGAGCGGGAGCAGTACTTC
TRBD2	TRBV29-1	many	TRBJ2-1	CSAVTSGSINEQFF	TGCAGCGCCGTGACTAGCGGGAGTATCAATGAGCAGTTCTTC
.	TRBV3-1	medium-sized	TRBJ1-2	CASSQGAAPGYGYTF	TGTGCCAGCAGCCAGGGCGCCGCTCCGGGCTATGGCTACACCTTC
.	TRBV5-1	.	TRBJ1-1	CASRLGAAGAAEALF	TGCGCCAGCAGGTTGGGGGCAGCAGGGGCCGCCGAAGCTCTCTTT
TRBD1	TRBV19	.	TRBJ1-5	CASSTQGSGQPQHF	TGTGCCAGTAGTACACAGGGGAGCGGTCAGCCCCAGCATTTT
TRBD1	TRBV27	many	TRBJ1-6	CASSPSGTGDSPLHF	TGTGCCAGCAGTCCGTCCGGGACAGGGGATTCACCCCTCCACTTT
.	TRBV11-2	many	TRBJ2-3	CASSLVLDTQYF	TGTGCCAGCAGCTTAGTTCTAGATACGCAGTATTTT
.	TRBV7-6	many	TRBJ2-7	CASSLLEHSYEQYF	TGTGCCAGCAGTTTGCTGGAGCACTCCTACGAGCAGTACTTC
.	TRBV11-3	many	TRBJ1-2	CASRPSVGLGYTF	TGTGCCAGTCGACCAAGTGTGGGGCTTGGCTACACCTTC
.	TRBV10-3	many	TRBJ2-7	CATGQYEQYF	TGTGCCACAGGACAGTACGAGCAGTACTTC
.	TRBV12-3/TRBV12-4	many	TRBJ2-4	CASSLRGLAKNIQYF	TGTGCCAGCAGCCTTCGGGGATTAGCCAAAAACATTCAGTACTTC
.	TRBV5-5	medium-sized	TRBJ1-4	CASSPRNEKLFF	TGTGCCAGCAGCCCACGGAATGAAAAACTGTTTTTT
.	TRBV5-1	many	TRBJ2-3	CASSLGGGANTDTQYF	TGCGCCAGCAGCTTGGGAGGGGGGGCCAACACAGATACGCAGTATTTT
.	TRBV14	few	TRBJ2-5	CASSRGLQETQYF	TGTGCCAGCAGCCGGGGACTCCAAGAGACCCAGTACTTC
.	TRBV6-6	many	TRBJ2-2	CASSYSPGPGELFF	TGTGCCAGCAGTTACTCACCTGGGCCCGGGGAGCTGTTTTTT
TRBD2	TRBV3-1	many	TRBJ2-4	CASSRSGGANIQYF	TGTGCCAGCAGCCGTAGCGGGGGGGCCAACATTCAGTACTTC
.	TRBV11-3	many	TRBJ2-7	CASSLDGLHYEQYF	TGTGCCAGCAGCCTAGACGGACTCCACTACGAGCAGTACTTC
TRBD2	TRBV7-2	medium-sized	TRBJ2-7	CASSDHGGISYEQYF	TGTGCCAGCAGCGATCACGGGGGGATCTCCTACGAGCAGTACTTC
.	TRBV11-2	few	TRBJ2-3	CASSLEGRPLSTDTQYF	TGTGCCAGCAGCTTAGAGGGGCGGCCGCTTAGCACAGATACGCAGTATTTT
.	TRBV15	many	TRBJ1-3	CATSRDRTGNTIYF	TGTGCCACCAGCAGAGATCGGACAGGAAACACCATATATTTT
TRBD2	TRBV7-9	many	TRBJ2-5	CASTPGLAGVAQYF	TGTGCCAGCACCCCAGGACTAGCGGGGGTGGCCCAGTACTTC
.	TRBV20-1	many	TRBJ2-7	CSARDLAAAYEQYF	TGCAGTGCTAGAGATCTCGCAGCAGCCTACGAGCAGTACTTC
.	TRBV28	many	TRBJ2-7	CASGAYEQYF	TGTGCCAGCGGAGCCTACGAGCAGTACTTC
.	TRBV5-1	medium-sized	TRBJ2-7	CASSLGPAYEQYF	TGCGCCAGCAGCCTGGGACCAGCCTACGAGCAGTACTTC
TRBD2	TRBV7-9	many	TRBJ2-5	CASSVSGGSETQYF	TGTGCCAGCAGCGTTAGCGGGGGGTCTGAGACCCAGTACTTC